Here is one T cell receptor beta chain with its context. The target antigen is unknown. 13 Jbeta primers and 60 Vbeta primers were used for the PCR. Sequencing was performed with immunoSEQ multiplex PCR; in TCRdb, only in-frame clones are kept and a portion is missing. This sample has some 150,000 clones, with about four fifths found just once. The sample originates from a study of cytomegalovirus exposure and HLA in healthy donors. Study background: Early released data had tens of millions of unique TCRs, all coming from HLA-typed donors.

Study conclusions and caveats: With later analysis, a missense DCLRE1C variant became linked to TCR beta V- and J-gene trimming. Earlier analysis looked at TCR beta V segments, and most were productive about 87% or about 30% of the time. In vitro checks showed that a few CMV-associated chains really do target CMV antigens.

Germline assignment: CDR1 MGHRA and CDR2 YSYEKL. This CDR3 contains 15 residues. J gave up 4 bases and V 4 bases, and 9 bases lay outside the gene matches. The receptor comes from a man aged 45 to 65 in good health and CMV-seropositive. Sample: PBMCs. This chain links TRBV4-1 with TRBJ2-5; 7 bases are shared with TRBD1. The DNA of the CDR3 is TGCGCCAGCAGCCCCCCTAACAGGGGTGGAGAGACCCAGTACTTC. It encodes CASSPPNRGGETQYF.